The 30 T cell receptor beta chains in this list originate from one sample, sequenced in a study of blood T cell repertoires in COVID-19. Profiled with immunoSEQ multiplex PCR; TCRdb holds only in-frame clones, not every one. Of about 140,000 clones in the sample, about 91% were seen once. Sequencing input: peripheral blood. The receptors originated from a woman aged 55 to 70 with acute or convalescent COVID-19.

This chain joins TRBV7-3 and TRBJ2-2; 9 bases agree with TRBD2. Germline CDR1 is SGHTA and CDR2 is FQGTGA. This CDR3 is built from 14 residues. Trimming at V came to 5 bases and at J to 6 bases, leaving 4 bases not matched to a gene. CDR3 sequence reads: CASSPSGVAGELFF. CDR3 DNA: TGTGCCAGCAGCCCTAGCGGGGTTGCCGGGGAGCTGTTTTTT.

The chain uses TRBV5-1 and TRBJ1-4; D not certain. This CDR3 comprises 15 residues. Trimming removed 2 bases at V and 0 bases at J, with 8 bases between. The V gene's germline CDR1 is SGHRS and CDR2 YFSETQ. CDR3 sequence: CASSLSTATNEKLFF. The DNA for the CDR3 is TGCGCCAGCAGCTTAAGCACCGCAACTAATGAAAAACTGTTTTTT.

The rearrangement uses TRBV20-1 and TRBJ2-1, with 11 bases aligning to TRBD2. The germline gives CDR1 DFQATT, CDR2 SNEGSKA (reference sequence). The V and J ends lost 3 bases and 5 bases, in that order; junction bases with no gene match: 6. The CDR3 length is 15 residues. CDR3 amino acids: CSASPLAGGHNEQFF. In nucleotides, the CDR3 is TGCAGTGCTAGTCCCCTAGCGGGGGGACACAATGAGCAGTTCTTC.

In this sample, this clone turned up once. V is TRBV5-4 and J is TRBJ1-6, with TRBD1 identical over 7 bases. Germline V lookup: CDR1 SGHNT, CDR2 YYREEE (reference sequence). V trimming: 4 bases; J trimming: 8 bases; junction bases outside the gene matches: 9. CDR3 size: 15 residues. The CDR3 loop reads CASSGRGQGDSPLHF. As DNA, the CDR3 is TGTGCCAGCAGCGGCCGAGGGCAGGGGGATTCACCCCTCCACTTT.

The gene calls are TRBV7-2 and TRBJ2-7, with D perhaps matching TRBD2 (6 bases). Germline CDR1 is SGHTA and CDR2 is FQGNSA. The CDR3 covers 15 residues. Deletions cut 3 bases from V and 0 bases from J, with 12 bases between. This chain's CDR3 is CASSFSHGSSYEQYF. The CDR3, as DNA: TGTGCCAGCAGCTTCTCCCACGGGAGCTCCTACGAGCAGTACTTC.

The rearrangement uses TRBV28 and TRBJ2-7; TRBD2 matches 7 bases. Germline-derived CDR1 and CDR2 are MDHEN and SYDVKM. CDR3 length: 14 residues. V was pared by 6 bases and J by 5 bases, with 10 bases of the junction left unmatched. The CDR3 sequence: CASREAGPSDEQYF. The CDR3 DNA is TGTGCCAGCAGAGAAGCGGGGCCTTCCGACGAGCAGTACTTC.

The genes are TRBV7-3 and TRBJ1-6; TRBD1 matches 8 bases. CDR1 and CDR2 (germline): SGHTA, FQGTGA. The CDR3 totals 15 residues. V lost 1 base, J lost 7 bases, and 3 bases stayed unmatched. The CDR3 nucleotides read TGTGCCAGCAGCTTAAGCCAGGGGGCGAATTCACCCCTCCACTTT. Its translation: CASSLSQGANSPLHF.

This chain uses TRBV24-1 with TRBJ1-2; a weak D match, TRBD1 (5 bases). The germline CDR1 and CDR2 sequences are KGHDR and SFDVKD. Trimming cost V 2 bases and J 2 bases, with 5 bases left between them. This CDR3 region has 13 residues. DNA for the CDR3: TGTGCCACCAGTGATTCAGGGAACTATGGCTACACCTTC. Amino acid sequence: CATSDSGNYGYTF.

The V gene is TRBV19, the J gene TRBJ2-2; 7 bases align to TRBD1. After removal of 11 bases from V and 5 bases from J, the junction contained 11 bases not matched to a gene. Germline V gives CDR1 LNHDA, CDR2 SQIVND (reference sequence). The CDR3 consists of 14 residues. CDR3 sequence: CACSRDSETGELFF. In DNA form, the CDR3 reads TGTGCCTGTTCCCGGGACAGCGAGACCGGGGAGCTGTTTTTT.

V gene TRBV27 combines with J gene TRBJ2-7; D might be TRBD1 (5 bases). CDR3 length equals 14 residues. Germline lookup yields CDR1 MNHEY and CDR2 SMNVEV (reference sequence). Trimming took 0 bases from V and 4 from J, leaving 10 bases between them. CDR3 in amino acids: CASSLSGPFYEQYF. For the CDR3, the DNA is TGTGCCAGCAGTTTATCGGGGCCGTTTTACGAGCAGTACTTC.

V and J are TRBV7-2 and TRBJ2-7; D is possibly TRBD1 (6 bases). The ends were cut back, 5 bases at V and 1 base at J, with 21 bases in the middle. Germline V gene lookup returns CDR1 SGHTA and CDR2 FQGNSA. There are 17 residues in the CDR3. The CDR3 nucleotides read TGTGCCAGCAGCCCCCATCCTGGGACACCGATTTCCTACGAGCAGTACTTC. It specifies CASSPHPGTPISYEQYF.

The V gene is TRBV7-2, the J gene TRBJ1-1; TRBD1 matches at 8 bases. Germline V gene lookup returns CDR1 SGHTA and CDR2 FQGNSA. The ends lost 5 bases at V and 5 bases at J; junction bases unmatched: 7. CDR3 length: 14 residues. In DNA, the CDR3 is TGTGCCAGCAGCCTATCTACAGGGGGAACTGAAGCTTTCTTT. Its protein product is CASSLSTGGTEAFF.

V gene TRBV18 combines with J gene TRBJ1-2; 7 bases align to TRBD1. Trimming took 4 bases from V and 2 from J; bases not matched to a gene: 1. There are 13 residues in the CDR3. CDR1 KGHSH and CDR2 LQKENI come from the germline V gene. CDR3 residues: CASSQTGNYGYTF. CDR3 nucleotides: TGTGCCAGCTCACAGACAGGGAACTATGGCTACACCTTC.

In nucleotides, the CDR3 is TGCGCCAGCAGCCAAGATATTGGACATTTTTCTGGAAACACCATATATTTT. This codes for CASSQDIGHFSGNTIYF. This chain connects TRBV4-3 to TRBJ1-3; a weak D match, TRBD1 (5 bases). In germline, CDR1 is LGHNA, CDR2 YSLEER. V lost 0 bases, J lost 1 base, and 13 bases lay in between. The CDR3 is made up of 17 amino acids.

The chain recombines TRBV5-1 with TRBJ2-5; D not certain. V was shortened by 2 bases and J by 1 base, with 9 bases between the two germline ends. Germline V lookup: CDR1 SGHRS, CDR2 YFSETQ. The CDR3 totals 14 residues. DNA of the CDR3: TGCGCCAGCAGCTTACAAAACATCCAAGAGACCCAGTACTTC. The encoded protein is CASSLQNIQETQYF.

CDR3: CASTDRGTGANVLTF. The CDR3, as DNA: TGTGCCAGCACCGACAGGGGAACCGGGGCCAACGTCCTGACTTTC. The chain links TRBV6-5 to TRBJ2-6, with 8 bases identical to TRBD1. J was trimmed by 4 bases and V by 7 bases; bases with no gene match: 6. CDR3 length: 15 amino acids. Germline assignment: CDR1 MNHEY and CDR2 SVGAGI.

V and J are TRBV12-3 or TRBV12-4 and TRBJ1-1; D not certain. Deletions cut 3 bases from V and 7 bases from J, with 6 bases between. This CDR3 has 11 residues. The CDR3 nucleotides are TGTGCCAGCAGTTTTGGCGGTGAAGCTTTCTTT. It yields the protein CASSFGGEAFF.

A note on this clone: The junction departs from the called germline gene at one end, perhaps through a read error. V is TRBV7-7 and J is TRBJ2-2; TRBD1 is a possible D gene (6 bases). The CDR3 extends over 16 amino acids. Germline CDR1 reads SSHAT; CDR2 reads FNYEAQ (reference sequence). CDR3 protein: CASSLGVTGNTGELFF. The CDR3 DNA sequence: TGTGCTAGCAGCTTAGGCGTGACAGGGAACACCGGGGAGCTGTTTTTT.

In DNA form, the CDR3 reads TGTGCCAGTAGTTTAAAACAGGGGGCTACCTACGAGCAGTACTTC. It is translated as CASSLKQGATYEQYF. The V and J genes are TRBV19 and TRBJ2-7, with 9 nucleotides matching TRBD1. Germline V gene sequence: CDR1 LNHDA, CDR2 SQIVND (reference sequence). V was pared by 5 bases and J by 2 bases, with 7 bases of the junction left unmatched. The length of the CDR3 is 15 residues.

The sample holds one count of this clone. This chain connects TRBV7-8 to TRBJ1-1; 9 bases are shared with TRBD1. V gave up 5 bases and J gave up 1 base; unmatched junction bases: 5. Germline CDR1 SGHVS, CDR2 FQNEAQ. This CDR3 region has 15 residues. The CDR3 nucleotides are TGTGCCAGCAGCCTAAGGACAGGGGAGAACACTGAAGCTTTCTTT. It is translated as CASSLRTGENTEAFF.

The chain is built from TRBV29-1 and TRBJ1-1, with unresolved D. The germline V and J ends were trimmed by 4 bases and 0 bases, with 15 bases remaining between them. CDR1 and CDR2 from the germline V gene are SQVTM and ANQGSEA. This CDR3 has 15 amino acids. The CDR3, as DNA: TGCAGCGTTGTACGGGGAGCCACAATGAACACTGAAGCTTTCTTT. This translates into CSVVRGATMNTEAFF. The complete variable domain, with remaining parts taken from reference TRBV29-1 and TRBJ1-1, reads SAVISQKPSRDICQRGTSLTIQCQVDSQVTMMFWYRQQPGQSLTLIATANQGSEATYESGFVIDKFPISRPNLTFSTLTVSNMSPEDSSIYLCSVVRGATMNTEAFFGQGTRLTVV.

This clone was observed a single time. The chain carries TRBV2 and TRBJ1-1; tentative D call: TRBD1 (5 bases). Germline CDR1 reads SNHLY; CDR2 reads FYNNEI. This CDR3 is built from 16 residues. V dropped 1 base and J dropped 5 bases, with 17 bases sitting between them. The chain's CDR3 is CASSEGVRVSGTEAFF. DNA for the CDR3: TGTGCCAGCAGTGAAGGTGTCAGGGTCTCTGGGACTGAAGCTTTCTTT.

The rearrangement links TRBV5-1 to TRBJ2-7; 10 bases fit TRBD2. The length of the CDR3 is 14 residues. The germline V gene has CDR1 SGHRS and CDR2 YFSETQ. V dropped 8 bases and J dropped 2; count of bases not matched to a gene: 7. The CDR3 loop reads CASGPGTSAYEQYF. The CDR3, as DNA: TGCGCCAGTGGGCCAGGGACTAGCGCCTACGAGCAGTACTTC.

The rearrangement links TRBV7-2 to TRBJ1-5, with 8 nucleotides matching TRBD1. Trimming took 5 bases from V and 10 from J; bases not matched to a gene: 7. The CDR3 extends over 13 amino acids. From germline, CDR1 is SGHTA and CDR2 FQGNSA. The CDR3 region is CASSTQGALPQHF. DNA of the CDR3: TGTGCCAGCAGCACTCAGGGGGCCTTACCCCAGCATTTT.

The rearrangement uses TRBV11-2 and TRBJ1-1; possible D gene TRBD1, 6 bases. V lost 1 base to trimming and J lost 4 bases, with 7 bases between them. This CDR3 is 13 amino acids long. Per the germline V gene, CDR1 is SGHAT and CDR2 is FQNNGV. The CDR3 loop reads CASSLGGPTEAFF. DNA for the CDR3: TGTGCCAGCAGCTTAGGGGGGCCCACTGAAGCTTTCTTT. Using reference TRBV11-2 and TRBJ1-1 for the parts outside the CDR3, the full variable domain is EAGVAQSPRYKIIEKRQSVAFWCNPISGHATLYWYQQILGQGPKLLIQFQNNGVVDDSQLPKDRFSAERLKGVDSTLKIQPAKLEDSAVYLCASSLGGPTEAFFGQGTRLTVV.

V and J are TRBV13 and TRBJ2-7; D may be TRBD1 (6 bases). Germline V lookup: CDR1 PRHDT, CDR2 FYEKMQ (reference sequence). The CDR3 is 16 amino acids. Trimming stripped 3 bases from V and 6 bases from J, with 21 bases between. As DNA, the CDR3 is TGTGCCAGCAGCTTGCTTACAGGGACCGTGAGGGGCGAGCAGTACTTC. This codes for CASSLLTGTVRGEQYF.

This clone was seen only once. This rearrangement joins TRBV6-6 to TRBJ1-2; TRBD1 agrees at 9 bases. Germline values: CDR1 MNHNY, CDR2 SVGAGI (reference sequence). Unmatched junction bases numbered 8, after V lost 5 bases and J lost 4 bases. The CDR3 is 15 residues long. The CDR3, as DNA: TGTGCCAGCAGTAACGTCGGGACAGGGATCTATGGCTACACCTTC. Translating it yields CASSNVGTGIYGYTF.

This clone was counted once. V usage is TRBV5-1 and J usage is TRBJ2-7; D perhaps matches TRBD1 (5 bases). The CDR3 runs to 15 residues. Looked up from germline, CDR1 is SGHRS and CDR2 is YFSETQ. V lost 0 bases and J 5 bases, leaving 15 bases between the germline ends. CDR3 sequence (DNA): TGCGCCAGCAGCTTGGAGGGGTCCAAGCCAGACGAGCAGTACTTC. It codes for CASSLEGSKPDEQYF.

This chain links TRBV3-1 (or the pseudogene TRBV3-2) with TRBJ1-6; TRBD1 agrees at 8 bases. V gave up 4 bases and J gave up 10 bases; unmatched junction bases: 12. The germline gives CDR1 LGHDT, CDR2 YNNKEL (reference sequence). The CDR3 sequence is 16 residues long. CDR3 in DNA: TGTGCCAGCAGCCCTACGGCCGGGACAGGAGGATCACCCCTCCACTTT. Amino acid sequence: CASSPTAGTGGSPLHF.

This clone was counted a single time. The DNA for the CDR3 is TGTGCCAGCAGCGCCCAGCCGACAGTGAACACTGAAGCTTTCTTT. It translates to CASSAQPTVNTEAFF. The chain recombines TRBV9 with TRBJ1-1; perhaps TRBD1 as D (5 bases). The V end was cut by 3 bases, the J end by 0 bases, with 12 bases between. Looked up from germline, CDR1 is SGDLS and CDR2 is YYNGEE. This CDR3 is built from 15 residues.